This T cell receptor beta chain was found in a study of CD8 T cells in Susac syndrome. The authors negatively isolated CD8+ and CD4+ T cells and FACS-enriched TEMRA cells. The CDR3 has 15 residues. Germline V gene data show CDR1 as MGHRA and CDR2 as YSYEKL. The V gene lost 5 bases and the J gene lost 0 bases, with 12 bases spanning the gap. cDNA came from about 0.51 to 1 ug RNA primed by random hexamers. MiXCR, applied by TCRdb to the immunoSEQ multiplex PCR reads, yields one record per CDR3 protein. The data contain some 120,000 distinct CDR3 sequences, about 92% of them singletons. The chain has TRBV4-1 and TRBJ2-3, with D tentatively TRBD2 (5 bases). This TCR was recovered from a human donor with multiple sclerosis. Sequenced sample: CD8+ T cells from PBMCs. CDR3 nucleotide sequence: TGCGCCAGCAGCTTTAGGCAGCGGAGCACAGATACGCAGTATTTT. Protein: CASSFRQRSTDTQYF.